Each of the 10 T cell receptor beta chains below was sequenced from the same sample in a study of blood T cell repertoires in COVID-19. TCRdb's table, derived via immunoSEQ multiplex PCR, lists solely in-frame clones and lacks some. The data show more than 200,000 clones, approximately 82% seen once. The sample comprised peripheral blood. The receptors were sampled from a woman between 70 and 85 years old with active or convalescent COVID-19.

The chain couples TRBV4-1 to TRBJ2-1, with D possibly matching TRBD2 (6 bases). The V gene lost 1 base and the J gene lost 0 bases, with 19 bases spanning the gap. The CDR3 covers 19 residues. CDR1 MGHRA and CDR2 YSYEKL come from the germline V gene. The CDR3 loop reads CASSQVGRGVGRSYNEQFF. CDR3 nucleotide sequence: TGCGCCAGCAGCCAAGTCGGGAGAGGAGTGGGACGCTCCTACAATGAGCAGTTCTTC.

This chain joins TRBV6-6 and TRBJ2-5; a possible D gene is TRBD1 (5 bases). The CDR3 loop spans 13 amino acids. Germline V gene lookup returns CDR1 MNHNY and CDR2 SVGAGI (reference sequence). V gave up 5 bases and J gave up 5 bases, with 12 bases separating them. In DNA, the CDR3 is TGTGCCAGCAGTAGGGGTCCCCGGGAGACCCAGTACTTC. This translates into CASSRGPRETQYF.

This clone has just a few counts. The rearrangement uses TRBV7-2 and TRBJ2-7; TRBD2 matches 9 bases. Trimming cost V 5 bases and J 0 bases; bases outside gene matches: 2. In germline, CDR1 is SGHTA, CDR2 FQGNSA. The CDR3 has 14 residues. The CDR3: CASSQRGVSYEQYF. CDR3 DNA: TGTGCCAGCAGCCAGCGGGGGGTCTCCTACGAGCAGTACTTC. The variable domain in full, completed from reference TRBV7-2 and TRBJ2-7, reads GAGVSQSPSNKVTEKGKDVELRCDPISGHTALYWYRQSLGQGLEFLIYFQGNSAPDKSGLPSDRFSAERTGGSVSTLTIQRTQQEDSAVYLCASSQRGVSYEQYFGPGTRLTVT.

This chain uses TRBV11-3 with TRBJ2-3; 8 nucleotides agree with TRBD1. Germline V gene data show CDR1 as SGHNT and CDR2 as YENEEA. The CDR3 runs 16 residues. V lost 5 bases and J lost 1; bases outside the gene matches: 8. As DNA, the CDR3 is TGTGCCAGCAGCCACCCAGGGGGCTCGGGCACAGATACGCAGTATTTT. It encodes CASSHPGGSGTDTQYF.

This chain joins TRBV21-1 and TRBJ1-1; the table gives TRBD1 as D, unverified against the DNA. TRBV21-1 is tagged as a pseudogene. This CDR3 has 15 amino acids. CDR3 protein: CASSKVMAPNTEAFF. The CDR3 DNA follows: TGTGCCAGCAGCAAAGTGATGGCCCCGAACACTGAAGCTTTCTTT.

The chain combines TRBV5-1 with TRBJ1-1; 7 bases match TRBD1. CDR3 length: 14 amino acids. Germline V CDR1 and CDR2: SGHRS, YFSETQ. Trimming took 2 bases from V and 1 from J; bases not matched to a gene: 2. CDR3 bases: TGCGCCAGCAGCTTACAGGGGCAGAACACTGAAGCTTTCTTT. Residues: CASSLQGQNTEAFF.

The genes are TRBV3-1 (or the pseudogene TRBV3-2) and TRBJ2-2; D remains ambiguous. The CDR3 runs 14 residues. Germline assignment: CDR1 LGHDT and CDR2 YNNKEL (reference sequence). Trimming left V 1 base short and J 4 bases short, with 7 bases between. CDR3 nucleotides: TGTGCCAGCAGCCAAGTATCCTTCACCGGGGAGCTGTTTTTT. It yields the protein CASSQVSFTGELFF.

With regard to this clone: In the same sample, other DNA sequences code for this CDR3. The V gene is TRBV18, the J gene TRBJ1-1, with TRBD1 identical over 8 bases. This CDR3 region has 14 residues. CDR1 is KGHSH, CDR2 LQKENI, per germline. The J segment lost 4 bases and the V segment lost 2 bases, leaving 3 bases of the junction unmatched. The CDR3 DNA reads TGTGCCAGCTCACCAGGACAGGGCGGCACTGAAGCTTTCTTT. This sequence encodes CASSPGQGGTEAFF.

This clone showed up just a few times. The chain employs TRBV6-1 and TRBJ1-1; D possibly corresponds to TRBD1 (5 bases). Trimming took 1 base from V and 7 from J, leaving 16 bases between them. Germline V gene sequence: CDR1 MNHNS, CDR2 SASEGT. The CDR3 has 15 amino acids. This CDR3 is CASSEDTRVDDEAFF. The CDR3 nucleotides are TGTGCCAGCAGTGAAGACACCAGGGTTGATGATGAAGCTTTCTTT.

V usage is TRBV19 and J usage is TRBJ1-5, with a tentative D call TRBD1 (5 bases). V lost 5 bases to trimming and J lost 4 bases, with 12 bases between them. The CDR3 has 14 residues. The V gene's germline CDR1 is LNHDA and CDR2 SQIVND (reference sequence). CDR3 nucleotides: TGTGCCAGTAGTTTTGGACAAACTAATCAGCCCCAGCATTTT. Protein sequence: CASSFGQTNQPQHF.